This T cell receptor (beta chain) was documented in a study of T cells in women clearing cervical HPV infection. Note on this clone: Sequencing ends 3 residues short of the CDR3 end; the germline J gene provides the rest.

The CDR3 length is 13 residues. From germline, CDR1 is GTSNPN and CDR2 SVGIG (reference sequence). The ends were cut back, 0 bases at V and 7 bases at J, with 9 bases in the middle. Assay: immunoSEQ multiplex PCR; the TCRdb copy retains only in-frame clones and omits some. This sample contains roughly 22,000 clones. The clonotype originates from a woman aged 18 to 69 with a cervical HPV16 infection that either progressed to CIN3+ or cleared (not recorded which). V gene TRBV30 combines with J gene TRBJ1-4, with D perhaps TRBD1 (6 bases). The sequenced sample consisted of blood buffy coat. The sequenced part of the CDR3 DNA is TGTGCCTGGAGTGTACAGGGTGTTGAAAAA. Its translation is CAWSVQGVEK. The full CDR3 is CAWSVQGVEKLFF.